Listed below are T cell receptor beta chains from one sample, sequenced in a study of PD-1 blockade in classical Hodgkin lymphoma. The table came from immunoSEQ multiplex PCR; TCRdb's copy has only in-frame clones and leaves some out. The sample consists of about 89,000 clones, just over 90% of them appearing once. This material consisted of peripheral blood mononuclear cells (PBMCs), taken before the fourth cycle of nivolumab. The receptor source for this set is a human donor with classical Hodgkin lymphoma. CDR3s include the opening cysteine and the closing phenylalanine or tryptophan. The D gene is left open where the match is weak. Only part of the rows carry a size: once, few, many, or a class if the clone is expanded.

TRBV11-2	NA	15	TRBJ2-7	TRBD1	TGTGCCAGCAGCTTGGGGACAGGGGGCTCCTACGAGCAGTACTTC	CASSLGTGGSYEQYF
TRBV11-3	NA	16	TRBJ2-5	TRBD1	TGTGCCAGCAGCTTACGTAGGACAGGCTACCAAGAGACCCAGTACTTC	CASSLRRTGYQETQYF
TRBV7-2	NA	12	TRBJ2-1	NA	TGTGCCAGCAGCTTCGGGACTCTCGGGCAGTTCTTC	CASSFGTLGQFF
TRBV6-5	NA	16	TRBJ2-2	NA	TGTGCCAGCAGTTTGTCGGTGGACCCGAACACCGGGGAGCTGTTTTTT	CASSLSVDPNTGELFF
TRBV5-4	NA	13	TRBJ1-4	NA	TGTGCCAGCAGCACCCCCGGGGGTGAAAAACTGTTTTTT	CASSTPGGEKLFF
TRBV7-6	NA	15	TRBJ1-2	NA	TGTGCCAGCAGCTCTTCAACAGGGCCTAACTATGGCTACACCTTC	CASSSSTGPNYGYTF
TRBV6-6	NA	12	TRBJ2-3	NA	TGTGCCAGCCAAAGCCCTCTAGATACGCAGTATTTT	CASQSPLDTQYF
TRBV5-5	NA	14	TRBJ2-7	NA	TGTGCCAGCAGCTCGCCCGGGGGCGGCTACGAGCAGTACTTC	CASSSPGGGYEQYF
TRBV6-6	NA	14	TRBJ1-2	NA	TGTGCCAGCAGTTACTCGAAGTGGCAGTATGGCTACACCTTC	CASSYSKWQYGYTF
TRBV5-6	NA	13	TRBJ2-7	NA	TGTGCCAGCAGCAGAGGCGATTTCTACGAGCAGTACTTC	CASSRGDFYEQYF
TRBV20-1	once	11	TRBJ2-1	NA	TGCAGTGCTAGACCCATCAATGAGCAGTTCTTC	CSARPINEQFF
TRBV6-6	once	14	TRBJ2-7	TRBD1	TGTGCCAGCAGCCGGGACAGGGGTGGCTACGAGCAGTACTTC	CASSRDRGGYEQYF
TRBV30	NA	13	TRBJ2-5	TRBD2	TGTGCCTGGAGGACTAGCGGGGCGGAGACCCAGTACTTC	CAWRTSGAETQYF
TRBV7-7	NA	15	TRBJ2-3	TRBD1	TGTGCCAGCAGCCCGGGACAGTCCAGCACAGATACGCAGTATTTT	CASSPGQSSTDTQYF
TRBV7-9	NA	17	TRBJ2-7	TRBD2	TGTGCCAGCAGCGCTAGAGGACTAGCGGGGGACACCTACGAGCAGTACTTC	CASSARGLAGDTYEQYF
TRBV30	few	15	TRBJ2-7	TRBD2	TGTGCCTGGAGTCTATTTAGCGGGGGAACCTACGAGCAGTACTTC	CAWSLFSGGTYEQYF
TRBV19	NA	15	TRBJ1-1	NA	TGTGCCAGTAGTCCACGGACGGCCGGGGGCACTGAAGCTTTCTTT	CASSPRTAGGTEAFF
TRBV19	NA	14	TRBJ2-7	TRBD1	TGTGCCAGTAGTCCAGGGGGTAGTCCCCACGAGCAGTACTTC	CASSPGGSPHEQYF
TRBV19	few	13	TRBJ2-2	NA	TGTGCCAGTAGTACCCGGAGGATCGGGGAGCTGTTTTTT	CASSTRRIGELFF
TRBV6-1	NA	15	TRBJ1-5	NA	TGTGCCAGCAGTGATGGGGGGGGCGGCAATCAGCCCCAGCATTTT	CASSDGGGGNQPQHF
TRBV5-6	NA	14	TRBJ2-7	NA	TGTGCCAGCAGCATCGGGACCGTCCCTTACGAGCAGTACTTC	CASSIGTVPYEQYF
TRBV9	NA	15	TRBJ2-3	NA	TGTGCCAGCAGCGTAACCGAGGGGCGCACAGATACGCAGTATTTT	CASSVTEGRTDTQYF
TRBV21-1	NA	14	TRBJ1-1	NA	TGTGCCAGCAGCAAACGAGCGGCAAGTCCTGAAGCTTTCTTT	CASSKRAASPEAFF
TRBV2	once	13	TRBJ1-1	NA	TGTGCCAGCAGTCCCTTTCGGGGAACTGAAGCTTTCTTT	CASSPFRGTEAFF
TRBV21-1	NA	11	TRBJ1-6	NA	TGTGCCAGCAGCAAAAGGGGACCCCTCCACTTT	CASSKRGPLHF
TRBV6-5	NA	14	TRBJ1-2	TRBD1	TGTGCCAGCCGGGCCCAGGGACAGCCGGCCGGCTACACCTTC	CASRAQGQPAGYTF
TRBV7-3	NA	14	TRBJ2-5	NA	TGTGCCAGCAGCTTAAGTCCCGGACAAGAGACCCAGTACTTC	CASSLSPGQETQYF
TRBV30	NA	11	TRBJ2-5	NA	TGTGCCTGGAGTATTAGTAAGACCCAGTACTTC	CAWSISKTQYF
TRBV7-2	NA	14	TRBJ1-5	NA	TGTGCCAGCAGCTTAGGACAGGCCTCTTCGCCCCAGCATTTT	CASSLGQASSPQHF
TRBV18	once	12	TRBJ2-7	NA	TGTGCCAGCTCACCACATGCCTACGAGCAGTACTTC	CASSPHAYEQYF
TRBV13	NA	14	TRBJ2-7	NA	TGTGCCAGCAGCCCCCCGAACGGATTCTACGAGCAGTACTTC	CASSPPNGFYEQYF
TRBV14	NA	15	TRBJ1-2	NA	TGTGCCAGCAGCCAAGATCTTGAAACGGGCTATGGCTACACCTTC	CASSQDLETGYGYTF
TRBV5-1	once	16	TRBJ2-3	TRBD2	TGCGCCAGCAGCTTCGGAGCTAGCGGGGGCACAGATACGCAGTATTTT	CASSFGASGGTDTQYF
TRBV7-2	NA	17	TRBJ2-7	TRBD2	TGTGCCAGCAGCGGGGGACTAGCGGGGGACGGGACCTACGAGCAGTACTTC	CASSGGLAGDGTYEQYF
TRBV5-1	NA	13	TRBJ2-3	NA	TGCGCCAGCAGCTTGGACCAGCGGGATACGCAGTATTTT	CASSLDQRDTQYF